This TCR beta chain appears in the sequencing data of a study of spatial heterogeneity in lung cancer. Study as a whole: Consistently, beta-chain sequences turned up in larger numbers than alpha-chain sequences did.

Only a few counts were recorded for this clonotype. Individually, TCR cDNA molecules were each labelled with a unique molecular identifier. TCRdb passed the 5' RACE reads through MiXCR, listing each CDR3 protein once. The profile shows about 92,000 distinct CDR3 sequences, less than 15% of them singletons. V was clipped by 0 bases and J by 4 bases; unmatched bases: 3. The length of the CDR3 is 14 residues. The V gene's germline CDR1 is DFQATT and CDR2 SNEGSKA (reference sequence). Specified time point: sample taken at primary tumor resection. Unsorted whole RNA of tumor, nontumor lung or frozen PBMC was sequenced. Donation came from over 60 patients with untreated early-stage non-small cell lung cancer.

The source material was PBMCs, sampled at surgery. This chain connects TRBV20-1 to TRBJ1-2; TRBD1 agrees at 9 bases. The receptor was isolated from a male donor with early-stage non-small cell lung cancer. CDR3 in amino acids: CSARDGQGSYGYTF. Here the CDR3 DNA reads TGCAGTGCTAGAGATGGACAGGGGAGCTATGGCTACACCTTC.